This TCR beta chain was profiled in a study of CD8 T cells in Susac syndrome. The T cells that were sequenced for TCR beta were CD8+ and CD4+ cells from blood. CD8+ and CD4+ T cells were negatively isolated; TEMRA cells were FACS-enriched. RNA amounts of about 0.5 to 1 ug underwent reverse transcription with random hexamers. Amplification of the TCR beta CDR3 was carried out by immunoSEQ multiplex PCR, which spanned a total of 54 Vbeta and 13 Jbeta segments. Via MiXCR, TCRdb re-called the immunoSEQ multiplex PCR reads, giving one row per CDR3 protein. Among some 300,000 distinct CDR3 sequences listed, 70% to 90% were seen once. This receptor was obtained from a human donor with multiple sclerosis. Sequenced material: CD8+ T cells from PBMCs.

The chain's CDR3 is CASSVEGGRTDTQYF. The CDR3 nucleotides read TGTGCCAGCAGCGTAGAGGGCGGGAGAACAGATACGCAGTATTTT. This chain uses TRBV9 with TRBJ2-3; 7 positions match TRBD2. The CDR3 totals 15 residues. Looked up from germline, CDR1 is SGDLS and CDR2 is YYNGEE. After removal of 0 bases from V and 3 bases from J, the junction contained 4 bases not matched to a gene.